This TCR beta chain was sequenced during a study of blood T cell repertoires in COVID-19. Study information: The United States, Italy and Spain supplied acute and convalescent COVID-19 samples. From T cells, B-cell-depleted T cells, or PBMCs came the material, which was cDNA or gDNA.

Per the original data handling: Quantification of nucleated cells was approximated via reference gene primer amplification. Profiling relied on immunoSEQ multiplex PCR, and the TCRdb table lists in-frame clones only, not all of them. V and J calls and clone size are given by that table; D and trimming were obtained from the DNA. Among 56,000 or so clones listed, roughly 89% were seen once. Sequencing used peripheral blood. The receptor's source is a man aged 50 or older with acute or convalescent COVID-19.

CDR3 sequence reads: CASSLAGGGAKNIQYF. In DNA form, the CDR3 reads TGTGCCAGCAGCTTAGCGGGCGGGGGGGCCAAAAACATTCAGTACTTC. The rearrangement links TRBV7-8 to TRBJ2-4; TRBD2 matches 8 bases. This CDR3 region has 16 residues. V lost 0 bases and J lost 1; bases outside the gene matches: 2. Germline V gene sequence: CDR1 SGHVS, CDR2 FQNEAQ.